This T cell receptor (beta chain) was recorded in a study of regulatory T cells in long-lasting Graves disease. The time point is: newly diagnosed GD, antithyroid drugs for less than 3 months. PBMC-extracted RNA yielded the TCR library. In its sample, this clonotype was seen many times. The CDR3 runs 17 residues. Germline-derived CDR1 and CDR2 are LNHNV and YYDKDF (reference sequence). V trimming: 1 base; J trimming: 6 bases; junction bases outside the gene matches: 12. Construction of the TCR beta libraries employed iRepertoire HTBI primers in conjunction with Arm-PCR of CDR3 regions. A single record per CDR3 protein comes from TCRdb applying MiXCR to the multiplex PCR reads. The table lists some 490,000 distinct CDR3 sequences, 12% of them singletons. This same sample was also part of a study on T cells in Graves' hyperthyroidism and ophthalmopathy. That report notes: Blood also contained most expanded thyroid clonotypes above 0.001. Model predictions of ophthalmopathy came a median approximately 6 months before onset.

The material sequenced was peripheral blood mononuclear cells (PBMCs), taken at new diagnosis, from a patient treated with antithyroid drugs. The clonotype was recovered from a woman younger than 45 with Graves disease. The chain couples TRBV15 to TRBJ2-3; TRBD2 matches at 8 bases. The CDR3 region is CATSRGGGLEVPDTQYF. DNA for the CDR3: TGTGCCACCAGCAGAGGGGGGGGACTAGAAGTTCCCGATACGCAGTATTTT.